The 9 T cell receptor beta chains below were found in one sample sequenced in a study of PD-L1 blockade in urothelial cancer. Data came from immunoSEQ multiplex PCR; TCRdb stores just in-frame clones and leaves some out. The table lists more than 30,000 clones, 85% to 90% of them singletons. The sample in question was PBMCs, obtained around atezolizumab (anti-PD-L1) treatment. These receptors all come from a man between 60 and 75 years old with urothelial cancer.

The chain couples TRBV6-5 to TRBJ1-2; 8 bases fit TRBD1. The CDR3 is 15 amino acids. In germline, CDR1 is MNHEY, CDR2 SVGAGI. Trimming at V came to 2 bases and at J to 7 bases, leaving 9 bases not matched to a gene. CDR3 sequence reads: CASSYAGRGPFGYTF. The CDR3 nucleotides read TGTGCCAGCAGTTACGCTGGCAGGGGGCCTTTTGGCTACACCTTC.

The V and J genes are TRBV7-2 and TRBJ2-4; 8 nucleotides line up with TRBD1. The CDR3 runs to 13 residues. The V gene's germline CDR1 is SGHTA and CDR2 FQGNSA. Losses at the gene ends were 1 base for V and 9 bases for J; bases not matched to a gene: 2. The CDR3 DNA is TGTGCCAGCAGCTTAGAACAGGGGGGCATTCAGTACTTC. This gives the protein CASSLEQGGIQYF. Full variable domain (missing parts from reference TRBV7-2 and TRBJ2-4): GAGVSQSPSNKVTEKGKDVELRCDPISGHTALYWYRQSLGQGLEFLIYFQGNSAPDKSGLPSDRFSAERTGGSVSTLTIQRTQQEDSAVYLCASSLEQGGIQYFGAGTRLSVL.

As to this clone: This specimen includes other DNA sequences encoding the same CDR3. This chain uses TRBV6-6 with TRBJ1-4; a weak D match, TRBD1 (5 bases). The germline V gene has CDR1 MNHNY and CDR2 SVGAGI (reference sequence). The CDR3 runs to 15 residues. With 0 bases removed from V and 5 bases from J, the gap between germline ends came to 10 bases. CDR3 DNA sequence: TGTGCCAGCAGTTACTCCACAGGTCTGAATGAAAAACTGTTTTTT. This encodes CASSYSTGLNEKLFF.

The J gene is TRBJ1-5, the V gene TRBV7-9; a weak D match, TRBD1 (6 bases). Germline values: CDR1 SEHNR, CDR2 FQNEAQ (reference sequence). Trimming stripped 4 bases from V and 0 bases from J, with 13 bases between. CDR3 length equals 16 residues. The CDR3 nucleotides read TGTGCCAGCAGCTATACAGGGAGCCGTAGCAATCAGCCCCAGCATTTT. Protein: CASSYTGSRSNQPQHF.

This clone was observed a few times. This sequence joins TRBV19 and TRBJ2-5, with TRBD1 matching over 9 bases. Germline V lookup: CDR1 LNHDA, CDR2 SQIVND (reference sequence). After removal of 10 bases from V and 2 bases from J, the junction contained 5 bases not matched to a gene. The CDR3 sequence is 13 residues long. In DNA form, the CDR3 reads TGTGCCACGGTAGGACAGGGGCAAGAGACCCAGTACTTC. Translated, it gives CATVGQGQETQYF. Full variable domain (rest looked up from reference TRBV19 and TRBJ2-5): DGGITQSPKYLFRKEGQNVTLSCEQNLNHDAMYWYRQDPGQGLRLIYYSQIVNDFQKGDIAEGYSVSREKKESFPLTVTSAQKNPTAFYLCATVGQGQETQYFGPGTRLLVL.

The chain combines TRBV9 with TRBJ2-5, with 9 bases that match TRBD2. This CDR3 has 16 residues. Germline values: CDR1 SGDLS, CDR2 YYNGEE. Germline trimming cut 3 bases from V and 1 base from J; bases unmatched to any gene: 7. CDR3 DNA sequence: TGTGCCAGCAGCGCCGAGCTACTAGCGGGCCAAGAGACCCAGTACTTC. Translation gives CASSAELLAGQETQYF.

This clone appeared a single time. The V and J genes are TRBV4-1 and TRBJ2-3; weak D call: TRBD1 (6 bases). This CDR3 spans 18 amino acids. Trimming took 1 base from V and 1 from J, leaving 18 bases between them. Germline V gene sequence: CDR1 MGHRA, CDR2 YSYEKL. CDR3 DNA sequence: TGCGCCAGCAGCCAAGCCAGAGGGGGTGACAGTCGCACAGATACGCAGTATTTT. It is translated as CASSQARGGDSRTDTQYF.

The chain employs TRBV6-1 and TRBJ2-2, with a weak D call TRBD1 (6 bases). The V end lost 4 bases, the J end lost 0 bases, and 12 bases lay between the germline ends. CDR1 MNHNS and CDR2 SASEGT come from the germline V gene. This CDR3 has 16 residues. For the CDR3, the DNA is TGTGCCAGCAGTGCTCAGGGACAAGCGAACACCGGGGAGCTGTTTTTT. This gives the protein CASSAQGQANTGELFF.

The chain links TRBV19 to TRBJ2-7; tentative D call: TRBD2 (6 bases). The germline V gene encodes CDR1 LNHDA and CDR2 SQIVND (reference sequence). Trimming took off 3 bases at V and 3 bases at J, with 12 bases between the two ends. The CDR3 totals 14 residues. Here the CDR3 reads CASSIGGGYYEQYF. CDR3 sequence (DNA): TGTGCCAGTAGTATTGGGGGAGGCTACTACGAGCAGTACTTC.